This T cell receptor (beta chain) is drawn from a study of cytotoxic CD8 clonotypes in ibrutinib-treated CLL. Overall study: There were 11 relapsed/refractory patients and more than 14 treatment-naive patients, and under 18 were IGHV unmutated.

Germline CDR1 and CDR2: SNHLY and FYNNEI. V was shortened by 6 bases and J by 1 base, with 9 bases between the two germline ends. This CDR3 region has 13 residues. Target depth was 1 in 200,000 to 1 in 1 million T cells, about 10x per clonotype. Clones were sequenced by immunoSEQ multiplex PCR, and TCRdb holds only the in-frame ones, with some missing. The table shows more than 12,000 clones, with over 50% occurring only once. This rearrangement joins TRBV2 to TRBJ1-2; D is perhaps TRBD1 (6 bases). The TCR was taken from a human donor with chronic lymphocytic leukemia. The input for sequencing was PBMCs, taken at an approximately 26-month disease-progression time point, from a patient treated with ibrutinib. CDR3 nucleotides: TGTGCCAGCAGCCGACAGGTTAACTATGGCTACACCTTC. Encoded protein: CASSRQVNYGYTF. Full variable domain (missing parts from reference TRBV2 and TRBJ1-2): EPEVTQTPSHQVTQMGQEVILRCVPISNHLYFYWYRQILGQKVEFLVSFYNNEISEKSEIFDDQFSVERPDGSNFTLKIRSTKLEDSAMYFCASSRQVNYGYTFGSGTRLTVV.